The rows below give T cell receptor beta chains drawn from one sample of a study of blood T cell repertoires in COVID-19. Clones were read by immunoSEQ multiplex PCR, and TCRdb kept only the in-frame ones, dropping some. The sample lists approximately 160,000 clones, 76% occurring once. The sequenced sample consisted of peripheral blood. The origin of the receptors is an elderly woman with acute or convalescent COVID-19. CDR3s include the opening cysteine and the closing phenylalanine or tryptophan. D genes are given only for firm matches. Expanded clones are given a class, and other clones once, few, many or no size at all.

D gene	J gene	V gene	clone size	CDR3 protein	CDR3 DNA
.	TRBJ1-1	TRBV6-5	.	CASTPPGNTEAFF	TGTGCCAGCACCCCCCCCGGGAACACTGAAGCTTTCTTT
.	TRBJ1-5	TRBV5-1	.	CASSLGPRQGDNQPQHF	TGCGCCAGCAGCTTGGGTCCCAGGCAGGGCGACAATCAGCCCCAGCATTTT
.	TRBJ2-3	TRBV10-1	.	CASSELLGASQDTQYF	TGCGCCAGCAGTGAGTTGTTGGGGGCTTCACAAGATACGCAGTATTTT
TRBD2	TRBJ2-3	TRBV15	.	CATSRARTTSGSSDTQYF	TGTGCCACCAGCAGAGCCCGAACGACTAGCGGGAGTTCGGATACGCAGTATTTT
TRBD2	TRBJ2-7	TRBV9	.	CASSVGLAGGSSYEQYF	TGTGCCAGCAGCGTAGGCCTAGCGGGAGGGAGCTCCTACGAGCAGTACTTC
TRBD2	TRBJ2-7	TRBV27	.	CASSLVLAGGSHEQYF	TGTGCCAGCAGTTTAGTACTAGCGGGAGGGTCCCACGAGCAGTACTTC
.	TRBJ1-4	TRBV30	.	CAWSKGINEKLFF	TGTGCCTGGAGTAAGGGGATTAATGAAAAACTGTTTTTT
TRBD1	TRBJ1-2	TRBV18	.	CASSEQGGNYGYTF	TGTGCCAGCTCAGAACAGGGGGGGAACTATGGCTACACCTTC
TRBD2	TRBJ2-3	TRBV7-3	.	CASSLMATSGDWDTQYF	TGTGCCAGCAGCCTGATGGCAACTAGCGGGGATTGGGATACGCAGTATTTT
.	TRBJ1-2	TRBV6-7	.	CASPCGAVYYGYTF	TGTGCCAGTCCTTGCGGGGCAGTTTACTATGGCTACACCTTC
TRBD2	TRBJ2-1	TRBV5-6	.	CASSLDRSSGRANEQFF	TGTGCCAGCAGCTTGGATCGGTCTAGCGGGAGGGCCAATGAGCAGTTCTTC
.	TRBJ2-7	TRBV6-5	.	CASSYEYEQYF	TGTGCCAGCAGTTATGAGTACGAGCAGTACTTC
.	TRBJ1-2	TRBV12-3/TRBV12-4	.	CASTQDNYGYTF	TGTGCCAGCACACAGGATAACTATGGCTACACCTTC
.	TRBJ1-6	TRBV6-5	.	CASTLREGRNSPLHF	TGTGCCAGCACTCTGAGGGAGGGGCGCAATTCACCCCTCCACTTT
TRBD1	TRBJ2-7	TRBV14	.	CASRPDRGSVYEQYF	TGTGCCAGCAGACCCGACAGGGGGTCGGTCTACGAGCAGTACTTC
TRBD1	TRBJ1-5	TRBV7-8	few	CASSRDRGWNQPQHF	TGTGCCAGCAGTAGGGACAGGGGTTGGAATCAGCCCCAGCATTTT
.	TRBJ1-4	TRBV6-5	.	CASMVRGGLGEKLFF	TGTGCCAGCATGGTACGGGGGGGATTGGGCGAAAAACTGTTTTTT
TRBD2	TRBJ2-5	TRBV3-1/TRBV3-2	.	CASSQSLTSGGGEETQYF	TGTGCCAGCAGCCAAAGCCTGACTAGCGGGGGAGGGGAAGAGACCCAGTACTTC
.	TRBJ2-1	TRBV6-5	.	CASTNRGNEQFF	TGTGCCAGTACTAACCGAGGCAATGAGCAGTTCTTC
.	TRBJ2-7	TRBV5-1	few	CASSLEGAPYEQYF	TGCGCCAGCAGCTTGGAAGGGGCCCCCTACGAGCAGTACTTC
TRBD1	TRBJ2-5	TRBV5-1	.	CASSFTGEETQYF	TGCGCCAGCAGCTTTACAGGGGAAGAGACCCAGTACTTC
TRBD2	TRBJ2-2	TRBV4-2	.	CASSRLIAGGIGDTGELFF	TGTGCCAGCAGCCGGCTGATAGCGGGGGGCATCGGGGACACCGGGGAGCTGTTTTTT